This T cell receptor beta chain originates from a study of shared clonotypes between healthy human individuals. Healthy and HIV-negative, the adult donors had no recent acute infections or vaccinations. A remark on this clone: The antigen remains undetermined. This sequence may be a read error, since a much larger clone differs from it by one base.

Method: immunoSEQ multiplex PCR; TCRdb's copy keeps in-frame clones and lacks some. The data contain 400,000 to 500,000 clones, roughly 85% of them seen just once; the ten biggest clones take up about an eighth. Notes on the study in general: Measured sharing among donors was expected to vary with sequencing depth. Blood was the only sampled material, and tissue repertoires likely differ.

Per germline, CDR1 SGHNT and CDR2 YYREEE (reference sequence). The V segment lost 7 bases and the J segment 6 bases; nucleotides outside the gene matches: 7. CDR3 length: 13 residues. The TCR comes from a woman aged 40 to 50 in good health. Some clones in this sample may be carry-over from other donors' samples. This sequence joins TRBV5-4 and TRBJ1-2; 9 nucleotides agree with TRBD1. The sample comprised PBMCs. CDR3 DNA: TGTGCCAGCCGGGACAGGGTGGCGCATGGCTACACCTTC. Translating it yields CASRDRVAHGYTF.